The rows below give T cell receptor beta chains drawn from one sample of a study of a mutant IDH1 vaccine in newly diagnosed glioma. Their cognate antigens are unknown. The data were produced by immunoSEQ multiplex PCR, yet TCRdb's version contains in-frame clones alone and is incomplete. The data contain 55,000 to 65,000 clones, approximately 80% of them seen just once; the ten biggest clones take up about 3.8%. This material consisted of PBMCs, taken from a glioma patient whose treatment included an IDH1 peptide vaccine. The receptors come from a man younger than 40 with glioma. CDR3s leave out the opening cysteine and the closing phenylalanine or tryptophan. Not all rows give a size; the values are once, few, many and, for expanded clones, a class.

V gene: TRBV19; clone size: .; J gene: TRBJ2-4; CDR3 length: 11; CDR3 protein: ASSISDRNIQY
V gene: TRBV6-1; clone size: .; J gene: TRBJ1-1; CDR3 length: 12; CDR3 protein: ASSAVGFGTEAF
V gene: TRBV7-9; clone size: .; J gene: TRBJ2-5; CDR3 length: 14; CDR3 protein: ASSHLAPGGGETQY
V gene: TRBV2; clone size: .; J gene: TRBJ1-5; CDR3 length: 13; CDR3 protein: ASSGERVGNQPQH
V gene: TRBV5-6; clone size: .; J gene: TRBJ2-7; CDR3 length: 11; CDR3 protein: ASSLGAAYEQY
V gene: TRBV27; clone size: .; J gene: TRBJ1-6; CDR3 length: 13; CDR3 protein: ASSPRIPYNSPLH
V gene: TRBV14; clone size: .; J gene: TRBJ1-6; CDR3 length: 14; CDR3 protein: ASSQDGGHRYSPLH
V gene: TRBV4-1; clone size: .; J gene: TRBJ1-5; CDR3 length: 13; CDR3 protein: ASSLDRGGSQPQH
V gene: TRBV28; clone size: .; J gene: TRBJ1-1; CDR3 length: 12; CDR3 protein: VTLGGGSATEAF
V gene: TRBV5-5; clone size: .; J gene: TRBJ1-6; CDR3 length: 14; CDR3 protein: ASSAGGVWNNSPLH
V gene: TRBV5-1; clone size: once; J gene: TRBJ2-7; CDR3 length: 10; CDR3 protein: ASSRPGDEQY
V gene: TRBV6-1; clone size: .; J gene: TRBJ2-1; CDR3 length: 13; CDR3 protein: ASRTTGTISEEQF
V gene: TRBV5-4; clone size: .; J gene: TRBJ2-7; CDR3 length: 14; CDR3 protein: ASSLGGASGRSEQY
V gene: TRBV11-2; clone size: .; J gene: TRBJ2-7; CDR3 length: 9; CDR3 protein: ASSPGHEQY
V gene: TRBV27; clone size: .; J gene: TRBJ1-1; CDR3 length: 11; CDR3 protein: ATHTGLNTEAF
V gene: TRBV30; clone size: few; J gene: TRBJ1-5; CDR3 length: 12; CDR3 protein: ARGGTRGYQPQH
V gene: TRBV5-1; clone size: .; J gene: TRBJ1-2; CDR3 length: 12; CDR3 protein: ASSLGDREYGYT
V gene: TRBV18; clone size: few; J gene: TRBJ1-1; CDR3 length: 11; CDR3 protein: ASSPSGNTEAF
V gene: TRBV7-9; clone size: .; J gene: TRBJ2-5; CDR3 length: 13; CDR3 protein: ASSQKLGAGETQY
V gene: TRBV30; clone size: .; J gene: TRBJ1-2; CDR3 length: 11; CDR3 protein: AWSRRTGEGYT
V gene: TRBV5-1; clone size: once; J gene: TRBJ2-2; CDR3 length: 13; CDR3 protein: ASSRVSENTGELF
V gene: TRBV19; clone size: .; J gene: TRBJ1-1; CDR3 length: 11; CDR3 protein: ASTTRGNTEAF
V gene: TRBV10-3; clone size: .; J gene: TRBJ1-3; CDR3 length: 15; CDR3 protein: AERQGNRPGSGNTIY
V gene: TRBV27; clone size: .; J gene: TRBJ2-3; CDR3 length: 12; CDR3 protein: ASSFLSSKDTQY
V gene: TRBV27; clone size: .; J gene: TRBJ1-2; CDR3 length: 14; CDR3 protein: ASRTQGVSSNYGYT
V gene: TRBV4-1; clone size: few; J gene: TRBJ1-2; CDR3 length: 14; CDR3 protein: ASSQDRTATSRGYT
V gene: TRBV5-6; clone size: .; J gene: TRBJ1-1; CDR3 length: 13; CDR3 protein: ASSLERGLNTEAF
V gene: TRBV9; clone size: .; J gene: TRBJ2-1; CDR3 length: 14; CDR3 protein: ASSVGGLAELNEQF
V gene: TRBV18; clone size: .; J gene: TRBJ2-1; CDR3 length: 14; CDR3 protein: ASSPFGTSGRGEQF
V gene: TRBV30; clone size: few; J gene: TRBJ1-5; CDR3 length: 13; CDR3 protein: AWSTHRDSNQPQH
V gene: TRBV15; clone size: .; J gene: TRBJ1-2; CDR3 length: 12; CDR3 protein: ATSRAGQIRGYT
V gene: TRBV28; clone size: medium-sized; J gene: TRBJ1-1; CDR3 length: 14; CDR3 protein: ASSTHLLGTNTEAF
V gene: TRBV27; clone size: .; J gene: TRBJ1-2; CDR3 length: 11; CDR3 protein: ASRLSASYGYT
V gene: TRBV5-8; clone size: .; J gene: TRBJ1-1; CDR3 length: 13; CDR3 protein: ASSQFHRANTEAF
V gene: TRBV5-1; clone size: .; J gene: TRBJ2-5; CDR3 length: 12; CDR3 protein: ASSLDLPGETQY
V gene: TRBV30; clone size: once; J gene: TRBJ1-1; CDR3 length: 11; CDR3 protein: AWWQRRDTEAF
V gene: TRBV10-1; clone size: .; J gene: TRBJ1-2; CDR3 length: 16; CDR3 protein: ATDPIRDRGRWDYGYT
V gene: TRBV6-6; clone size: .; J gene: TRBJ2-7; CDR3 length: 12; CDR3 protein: ASSYSQGGWEQY
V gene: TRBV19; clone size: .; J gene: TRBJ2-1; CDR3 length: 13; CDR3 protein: ASSIQTSSYNEQF
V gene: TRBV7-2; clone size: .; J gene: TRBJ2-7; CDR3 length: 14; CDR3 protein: ASSPVGGGASYEQY
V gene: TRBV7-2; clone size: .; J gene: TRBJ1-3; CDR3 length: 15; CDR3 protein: ASRYGGQGSSGNTIY
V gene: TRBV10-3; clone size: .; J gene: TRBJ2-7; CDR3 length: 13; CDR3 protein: AISGVSGRTYEQY
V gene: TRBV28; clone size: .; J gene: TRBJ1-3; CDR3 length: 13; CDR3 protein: ASSFSSPPLNTIY
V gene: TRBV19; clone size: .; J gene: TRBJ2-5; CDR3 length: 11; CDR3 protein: ASSIQVGQTQY
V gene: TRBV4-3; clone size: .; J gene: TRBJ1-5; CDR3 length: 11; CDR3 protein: ASSQDLDQPQH
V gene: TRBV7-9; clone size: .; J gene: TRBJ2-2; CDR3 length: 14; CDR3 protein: ASRTTGGPNTGELF
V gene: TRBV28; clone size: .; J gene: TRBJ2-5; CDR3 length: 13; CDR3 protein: ASSLWDTNKETQY
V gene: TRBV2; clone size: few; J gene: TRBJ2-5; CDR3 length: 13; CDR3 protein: ASSQTRTDKETQY
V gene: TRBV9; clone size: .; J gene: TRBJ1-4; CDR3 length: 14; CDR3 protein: ASSPRQGGYNEKLF